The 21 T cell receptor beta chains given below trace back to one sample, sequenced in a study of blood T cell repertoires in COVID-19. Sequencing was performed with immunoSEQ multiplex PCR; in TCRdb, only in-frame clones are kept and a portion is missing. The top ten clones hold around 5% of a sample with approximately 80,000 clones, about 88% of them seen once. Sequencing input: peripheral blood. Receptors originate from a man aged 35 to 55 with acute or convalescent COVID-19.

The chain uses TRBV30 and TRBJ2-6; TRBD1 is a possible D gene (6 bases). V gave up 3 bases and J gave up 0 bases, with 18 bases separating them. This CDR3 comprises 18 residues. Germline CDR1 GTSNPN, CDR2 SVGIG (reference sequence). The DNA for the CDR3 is TGTGCCTGGAGAGGGGGACGGACTGTCGACTCTGGGGCCAACGTCCTGACTTTC. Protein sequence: CAWRGGRTVDSGANVLTF.

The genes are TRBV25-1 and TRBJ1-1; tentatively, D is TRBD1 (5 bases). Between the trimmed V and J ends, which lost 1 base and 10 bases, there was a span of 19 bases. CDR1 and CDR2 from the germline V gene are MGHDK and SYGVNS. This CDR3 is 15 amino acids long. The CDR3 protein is CASSELSGEGIGAFF. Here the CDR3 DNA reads TGTGCCAGCAGTGAATTAAGTGGGGAGGGGATTGGAGCTTTCTTT.

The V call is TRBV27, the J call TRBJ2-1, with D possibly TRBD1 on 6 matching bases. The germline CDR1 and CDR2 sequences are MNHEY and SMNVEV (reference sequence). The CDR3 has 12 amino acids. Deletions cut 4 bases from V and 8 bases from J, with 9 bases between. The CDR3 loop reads CASSSRQDEQFF. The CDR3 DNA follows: TGTGCCAGCAGTTCACGACAGGATGAGCAGTTCTTC.

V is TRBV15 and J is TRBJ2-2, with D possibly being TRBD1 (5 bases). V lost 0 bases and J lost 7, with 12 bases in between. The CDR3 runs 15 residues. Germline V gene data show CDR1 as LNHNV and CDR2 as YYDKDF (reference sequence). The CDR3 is CATSRDLAGNGELFF. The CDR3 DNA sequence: TGTGCCACCAGCAGAGATCTCGCAGGGAACGGGGAGCTGTTTTTT. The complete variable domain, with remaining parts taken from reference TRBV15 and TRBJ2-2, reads DAMVIQNPRYQVTQFGKPVTLSCSQTLNHNVMYWYQQKSSQAPKLLFHYYDKDFNNEADTPDNFQSRRPNTSFCFLDIRSPGLGDTAMYLCATSRDLAGNGELFFGEGSRLTVL.

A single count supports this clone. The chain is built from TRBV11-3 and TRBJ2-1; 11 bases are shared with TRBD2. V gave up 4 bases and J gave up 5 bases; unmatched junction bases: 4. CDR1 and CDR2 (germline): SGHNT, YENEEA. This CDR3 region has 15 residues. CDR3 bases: TGTGCCAGCAGCTCCTCTAGCGGGGGGAACAATGAGCAGTTCTTC. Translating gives CASSSSSGGNNEQFF.

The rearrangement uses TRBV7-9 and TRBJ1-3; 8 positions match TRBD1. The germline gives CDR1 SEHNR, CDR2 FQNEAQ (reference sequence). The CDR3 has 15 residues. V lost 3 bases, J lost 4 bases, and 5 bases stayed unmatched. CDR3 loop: CASSLETGEGNTIYF. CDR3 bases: TGTGCCAGCAGCTTGGAGACAGGGGAAGGAAACACCATATATTTT.

The CDR3: CASSWSGTGVSYGYTF. The CDR3 bases are TGTGCCAGCAGTTGGTCCGGGACAGGGGTATCCTATGGCTACACCTTC. The chain uses TRBV6-2 or TRBV6-3 and TRBJ1-2; the match to TRBD1 covers 10 bases. From germline, CDR1 is MNHEY and CDR2 SVGEGT. Losses at the gene ends were 4 bases for V and 4 bases for J; bases not matched to a gene: 9. This CDR3 region has 16 residues.

CDR3 DNA sequence: TGTGCCTGGGCCCGGGACAGCCTAATAGACAATGAGCAGTTCTTC. Its protein product is CAWARDSLIDNEQFF. J is TRBJ2-1 and V is TRBV30; 7 bases agree with TRBD1. J was trimmed by 5 bases and V by 5 bases; bases with no gene match: 12. The CDR3 totals 15 residues. Germline V CDR1 and CDR2: GTSNPN, SVGIG (reference sequence).

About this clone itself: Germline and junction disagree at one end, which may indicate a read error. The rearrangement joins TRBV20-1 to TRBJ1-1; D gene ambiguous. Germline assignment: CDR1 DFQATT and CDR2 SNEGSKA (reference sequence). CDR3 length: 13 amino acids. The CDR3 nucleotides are TGCCGTGCTAGTGGGTCCGCGGACACTGAAGCTTTCTTT. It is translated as CRASGSADTEAFF.

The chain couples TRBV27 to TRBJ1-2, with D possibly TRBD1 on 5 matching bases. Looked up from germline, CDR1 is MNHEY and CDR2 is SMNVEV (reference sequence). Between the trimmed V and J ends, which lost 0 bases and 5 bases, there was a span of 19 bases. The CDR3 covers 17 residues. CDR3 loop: CASSLSIQRTGLYGYTF. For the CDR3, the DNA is TGTGCCAGCAGTTTATCGATACAAAGAACAGGCTTATATGGCTACACCTTC.

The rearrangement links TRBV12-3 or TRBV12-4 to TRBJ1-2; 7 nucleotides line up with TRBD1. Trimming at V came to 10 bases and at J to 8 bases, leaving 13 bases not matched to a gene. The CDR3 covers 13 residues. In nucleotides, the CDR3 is TGTGCCACCGATCGTGGAGGGGGCCTAGGCTACACCTTC. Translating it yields CATDRGGGLGYTF.

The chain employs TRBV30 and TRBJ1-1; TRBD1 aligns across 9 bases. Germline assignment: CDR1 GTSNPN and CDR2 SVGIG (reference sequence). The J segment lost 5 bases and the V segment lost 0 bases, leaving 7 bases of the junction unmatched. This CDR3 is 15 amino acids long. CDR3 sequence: CAWSVGAGTGTEAFF. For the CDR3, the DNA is TGTGCCTGGAGTGTAGGGGCCGGGACAGGGACTGAAGCTTTCTTT.

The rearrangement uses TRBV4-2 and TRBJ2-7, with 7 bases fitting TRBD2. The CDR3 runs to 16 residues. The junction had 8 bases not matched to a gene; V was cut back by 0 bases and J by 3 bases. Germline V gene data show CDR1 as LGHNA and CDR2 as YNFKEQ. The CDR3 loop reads CASSQDLAGALYEQYF. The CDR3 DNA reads TGTGCCAGCAGCCAAGATCTGGCGGGAGCACTCTACGAGCAGTACTTC.

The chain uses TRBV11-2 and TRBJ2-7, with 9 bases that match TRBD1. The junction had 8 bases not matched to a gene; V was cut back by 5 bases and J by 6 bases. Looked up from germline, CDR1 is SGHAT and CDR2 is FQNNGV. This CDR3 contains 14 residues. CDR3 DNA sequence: TGTGCCAGCAGCCCCGGGACAGGGAAGGGCGAGCAGTACTTC. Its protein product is CASSPGTGKGEQYF. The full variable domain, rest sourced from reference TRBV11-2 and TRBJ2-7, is EAGVAQSPRYKIIEKRQSVAFWCNPISGHATLYWYQQILGQGPKLLIQFQNNGVVDDSQLPKDRFSAERLKGVDSTLKIQPAKLEDSAVYLCASSPGTGKGEQYFGPGTRLTVT.

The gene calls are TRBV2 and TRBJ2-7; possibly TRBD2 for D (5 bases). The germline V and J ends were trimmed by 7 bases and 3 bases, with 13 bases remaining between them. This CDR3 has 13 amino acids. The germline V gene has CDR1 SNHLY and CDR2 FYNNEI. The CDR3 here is CASNPEAYYEQYF. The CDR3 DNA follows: TGTGCCAGCAATCCGGAGGCCTACTACGAGCAGTACTTC.

The CDR3 loop is CASSHRKNTIYF. The CDR3 DNA follows: TGTGCCAGCAGCCACAGGAAAAACACCATATATTTT. The chain joins TRBV7-2 to TRBJ1-3; possible D gene TRBD1, 5 bases. V lost 5 bases and J lost 6, with 8 bases in between. Germline CDR1 reads SGHTA; CDR2 reads FQGNSA. The CDR3 spans 12 residues.

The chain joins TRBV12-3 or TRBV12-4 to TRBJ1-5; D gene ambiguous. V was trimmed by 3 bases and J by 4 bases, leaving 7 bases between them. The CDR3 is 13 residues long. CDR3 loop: CASSFWANQPQHF. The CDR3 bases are TGTGCCAGCAGTTTTTGGGCGAATCAGCCCCAGCATTTT.

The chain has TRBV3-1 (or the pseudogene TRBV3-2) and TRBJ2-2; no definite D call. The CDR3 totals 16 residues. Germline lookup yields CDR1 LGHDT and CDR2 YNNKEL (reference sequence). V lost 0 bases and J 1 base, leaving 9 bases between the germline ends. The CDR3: CASSQEASLNTGELFF. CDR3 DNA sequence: TGTGCCAGCAGCCAAGAAGCGTCACTGAACACCGGGGAGCTGTTTTTT.

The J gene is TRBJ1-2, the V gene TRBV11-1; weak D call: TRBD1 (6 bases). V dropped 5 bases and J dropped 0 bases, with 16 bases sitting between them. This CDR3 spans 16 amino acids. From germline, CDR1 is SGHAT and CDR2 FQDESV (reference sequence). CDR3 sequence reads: CASSQAGAAPNYGYTF. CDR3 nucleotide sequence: TGTGCCAGCAGCCAAGCAGGGGCGGCCCCTAACTATGGCTACACCTTC.

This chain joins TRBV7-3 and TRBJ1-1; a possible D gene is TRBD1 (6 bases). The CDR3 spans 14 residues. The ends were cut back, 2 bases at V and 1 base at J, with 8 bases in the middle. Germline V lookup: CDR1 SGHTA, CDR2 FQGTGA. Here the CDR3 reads CASSLGGQNTEAFF. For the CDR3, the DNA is TGTGCCAGCAGCTTAGGGGGACAGAACACTGAAGCTTTCTTT. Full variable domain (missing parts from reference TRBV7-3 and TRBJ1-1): GAGVSQTPSNKVTEKGKYVELRCDPISGHTALYWYRQSLGQGPEFLIYFQGTGAADDSGLPNDRFFAVRPEGSVSTLKIQRTERGDSAVYLCASSLGGQNTEAFFGQGTRLTVV.

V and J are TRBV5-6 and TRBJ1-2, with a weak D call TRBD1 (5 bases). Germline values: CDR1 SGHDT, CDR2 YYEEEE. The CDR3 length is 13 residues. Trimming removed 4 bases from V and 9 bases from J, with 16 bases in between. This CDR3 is CASSRTQGRSYTF. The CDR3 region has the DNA TGTGCCAGCAGCCGCACCCAGGGTAGGAGCTACACCTTC.